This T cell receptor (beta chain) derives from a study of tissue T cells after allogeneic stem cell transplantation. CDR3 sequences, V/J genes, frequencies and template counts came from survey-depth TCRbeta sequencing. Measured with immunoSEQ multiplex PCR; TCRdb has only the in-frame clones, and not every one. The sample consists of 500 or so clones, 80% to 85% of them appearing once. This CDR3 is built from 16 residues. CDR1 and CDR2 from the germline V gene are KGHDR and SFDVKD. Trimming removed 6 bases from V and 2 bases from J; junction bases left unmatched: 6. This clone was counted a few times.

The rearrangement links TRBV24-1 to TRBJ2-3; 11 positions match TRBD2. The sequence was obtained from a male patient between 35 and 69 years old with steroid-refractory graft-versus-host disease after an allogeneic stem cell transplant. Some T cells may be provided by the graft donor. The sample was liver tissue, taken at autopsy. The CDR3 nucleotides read TGTGCCACCAGTCCCAGACTAGCGGGGCTCACAGATACGCAGTATTTT. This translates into CATSPRLAGLTDTQYF.